Listed below are T cell receptor beta chains from one sample, sequenced in a study of multiple sclerosis patients with progressive multifocal leukoencephalopathy. Produced via immunoSEQ multiplex PCR; TCRdb's table is partial and in-frame only. The repertoire includes 25,000 to 35,000 clones, about 90% of them detected once, and less than 3.5% sits in the top ten. Sequencing used PBMCs, obtained from a patient treated with natalizumab. The receptors here all came from a human donor with progressive multifocal leukoencephalopathy. Both conserved end residues are trimmed from each CDR3.

V gene	J gene	CDR3 protein
TRBV7-2	TRBJ2-1	ASGKGRYPYNEQF
TRBV4-3	NA	ASSRGAGGPYEQY
TRBV7-9	TRBJ2-7	ASSLLFRGGYEQY
TRBV28	TRBJ2-1	ASRPSSGRGNEQF
TRBV7-2	TRBJ2-1	ASSRLAGSYNEQF
TRBV12-5	TRBJ2-1	ASGPYRAHYNEQF
TRBV2	TRBJ1-5	ASSDIDRGQMSNQPQH
TRBV19	TRBJ2-1	ASQVQGAYNNEQF
TRBV7-2	TRBJ2-1	ASSRETGYNEQF
TRBV28	TRBJ1-2	ASSFQSGFNYGYT
TRBV27	TRBJ1-2	ASSQTGGEHYGYT
TRBV18	TRBJ2-2	ASSPYVGGRTGELF
TRBV27	TRBJ2-7	ASSQQRSSYEQY
TRBV7-9	TRBJ2-6	ASSLGPGANVLT
TRBV25-1	TRBJ1-2	ASSFTYGYT
TRBV6-5	TRBJ1-1	ASSPQGWDTEAF
TRBV11-3	TRBJ2-7	ASSRRGDHEQY
TRBV5-1	TRBJ1-4	ASSPGQLATNEKLF
TRBV18	TRBJ2-3	ASSPPNTDTQY
TRBV19	NA	ASQGSGTSYEQY
TRBV5-4	TRBJ2-2	ASSSDPQGQRSGELF
TRBV2	TRBJ2-1	ARRGQGYNEQF
TRBV5-5	TRBJ1-2	ASSLEGGTIGYGYT
TRBV6-5	TRBJ2-7	ASRGTAYEQY
TRBV7-2	TRBJ2-2	ASISGSTGELF
TRBV7-2	TRBJ1-2	ASRPGGLGGYT
TRBV19	TRBJ2-4	ASKDGAGKNIQY
TRBV10-3	TRBJ2-1	AISVGVSGEQF
TRBV6-5	TRBJ1-3	ASSYSAPGTSNTIY
TRBV28	TRBJ2-2	ASSLVTGELF
TRBV11-2	TRBJ2-7	ASSPYPTSGGIYEQY
TRBV7-2	TRBJ2-1	ASSLAPGLAAGRMF
TRBV19	TRBJ1-2	ASSSRGSNYGYT
TRBV9	TRBJ2-7	ASSVRELTHEQY